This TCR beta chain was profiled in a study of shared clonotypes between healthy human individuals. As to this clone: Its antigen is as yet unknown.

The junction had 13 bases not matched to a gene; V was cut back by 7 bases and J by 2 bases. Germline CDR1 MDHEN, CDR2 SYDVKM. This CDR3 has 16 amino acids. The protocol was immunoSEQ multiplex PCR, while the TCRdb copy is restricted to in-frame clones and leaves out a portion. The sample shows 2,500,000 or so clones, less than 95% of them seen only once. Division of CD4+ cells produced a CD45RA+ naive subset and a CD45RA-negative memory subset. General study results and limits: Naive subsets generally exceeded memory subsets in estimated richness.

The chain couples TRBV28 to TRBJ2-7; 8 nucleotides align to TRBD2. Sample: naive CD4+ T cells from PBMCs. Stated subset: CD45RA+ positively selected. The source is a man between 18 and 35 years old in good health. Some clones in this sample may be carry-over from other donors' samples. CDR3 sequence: CASNSAGTSTTYEQYF. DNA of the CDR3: TGTGCCAGCAACTCTGCCGGGACTAGTACGACCTACGAGCAGTACTTC.